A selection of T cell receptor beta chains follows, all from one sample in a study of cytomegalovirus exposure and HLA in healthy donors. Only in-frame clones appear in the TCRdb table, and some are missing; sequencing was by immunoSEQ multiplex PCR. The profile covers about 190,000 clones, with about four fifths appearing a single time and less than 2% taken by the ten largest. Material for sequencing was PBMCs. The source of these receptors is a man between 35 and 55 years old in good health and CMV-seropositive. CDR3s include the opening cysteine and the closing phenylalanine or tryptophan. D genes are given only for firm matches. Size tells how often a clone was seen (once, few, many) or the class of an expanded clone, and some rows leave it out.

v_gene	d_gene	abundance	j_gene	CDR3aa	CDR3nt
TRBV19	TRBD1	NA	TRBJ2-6	CASSRGTEKPSGANGLTF	TGTGCCAGTAGTAGAGGGACAGAGAAACCCTCTGGGGCCAACGGCCTGACTTTC
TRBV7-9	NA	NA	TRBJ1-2	CASSLLQGSYGYTF	TGTGCCAGCAGCCTATTACAGGGATCCTATGGCTACACCTTC
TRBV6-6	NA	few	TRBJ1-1	CASSYSATEAFF	TGTGCCAGCAGTTACTCGGCCACTGAAGCTTTCTTT
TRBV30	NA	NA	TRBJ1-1	CAWSSSVTTEAFF	TGTGCCTGGAGCTCATCGGTTACTACTGAAGCTTTCTTT
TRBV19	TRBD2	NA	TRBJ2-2	CASRDRGGPNTGELFF	TGTGCCAGTAGGGACCGGGGGGGACCCAACACCGGGGAGCTGTTTTTT
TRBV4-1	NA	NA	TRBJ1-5	CASSQGLLQPQHF	TGCGCCAGCAGCCAAGGCTTGCTACAGCCCCAGCATTTT
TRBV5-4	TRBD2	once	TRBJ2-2	CASSTGTSRNTGELFF	TGTGCCAGCAGCACGGGGACTAGCAGGAACACCGGGGAGCTGTTTTTT
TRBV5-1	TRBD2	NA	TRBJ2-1	CASSGTSGLVVVNEQFF	TGCGCCAGCAGCGGGACTAGCGGTCTCGTTGTTGTGAATGAGCAGTTCTTC
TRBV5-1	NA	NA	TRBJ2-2	CASSWQQDTGELFF	TGCGCCAGCAGCTGGCAACAGGACACCGGGGAGCTGTTTTTT
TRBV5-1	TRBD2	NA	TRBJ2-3	CASSSQREATDTQYF	TGCGCCAGCAGCTCCCAGCGGGAGGCGACAGATACGCAGTATTTT
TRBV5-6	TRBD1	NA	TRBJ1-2	CASRLTGGANGYTF	TGTGCCAGCAGACTAACAGGGGGCGCAAATGGCTACACCTTC
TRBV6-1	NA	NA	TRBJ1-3	CASSEAGTGNTIYF	TGTGCCAGCAGTGAAGCGGGGACAGGAAACACCATATATTTT
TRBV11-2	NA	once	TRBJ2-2	CASSPPLTGELFF	TGTGCCAGCAGCCCTCCTCTCACCGGGGAGCTGTTTTTT